The clone carrying this T cell receptor beta chain came up a few times. V shed 5 bases, J shed 10 bases, and the junction held 5 bases outside the gene matches. The CDR3 extends over 12 amino acids. Unique molecular identifiers tagged individual cDNA molecules. TCRdb re-derived calls from the 5' RACE reads in MiXCR, one entry per CDR3 protein. This sample has approximately 88,000 distinct CDR3 sequences, with roughly 13% found just once. The source of the sample is a study of early T cells in non-severe SARS-CoV-2 infection. Whole-study context: Chains were not paired, and sequencing was done on bulk RNA from unsorted whole blood.

The sequence derives from an adult who was a healthcare worker with PCR-confirmed SARS-CoV-2 infection or an uninfected control (not recorded which). V is TRBV12-3 or TRBV12-4 and J is TRBJ1-1, with 9 positions matching TRBD1. Sequences were obtained from whole blood. CDR3 DNA: TGTGCCAGCAGTCGACAGGGGGTAGGAGCTTTCTTT. Protein: CASSRQGVGAFF.